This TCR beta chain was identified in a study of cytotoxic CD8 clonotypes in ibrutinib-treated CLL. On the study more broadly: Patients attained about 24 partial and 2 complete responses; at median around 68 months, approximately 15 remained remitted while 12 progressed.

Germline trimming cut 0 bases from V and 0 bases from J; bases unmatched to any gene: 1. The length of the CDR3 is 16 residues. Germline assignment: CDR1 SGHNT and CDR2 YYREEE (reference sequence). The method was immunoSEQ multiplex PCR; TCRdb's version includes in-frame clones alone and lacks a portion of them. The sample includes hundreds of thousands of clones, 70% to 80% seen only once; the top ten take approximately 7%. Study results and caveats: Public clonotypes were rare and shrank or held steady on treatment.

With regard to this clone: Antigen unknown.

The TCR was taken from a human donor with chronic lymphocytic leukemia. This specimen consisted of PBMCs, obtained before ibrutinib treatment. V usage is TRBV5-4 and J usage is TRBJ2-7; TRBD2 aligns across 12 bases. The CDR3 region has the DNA TGTGCCAGCAGCTTGGGGGGACTAGCGGGCTCCTACGAGCAGTACTTC. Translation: CASSLGGLAGSYEQYF.